The 21 T cell receptor beta chains below were found in one sample sequenced in a study of cytomegalovirus exposure and HLA in healthy donors. This PCR relied on a set of 60 Vbeta primers and 13 Jbeta primers. Method: immunoSEQ multiplex PCR; TCRdb's copy keeps in-frame clones and lacks some. The sample yields some 160,000 clones, roughly 78% seen once. Material: PBMCs. All receptors come from a middle-aged woman in good health and CMV-seronegative.

The rearrangement links TRBV6-1 to TRBJ2-1; TRBD2 aligns across 8 bases. The V segment lost 3 bases and the J segment 5 bases; nucleotides outside the gene matches: 3. The germline V gene encodes CDR1 MNHNS and CDR2 SASEGT. The CDR3 length is 14 residues. The CDR3 loop reads CASSEGGRNNEQFF. CDR3 DNA: TGTGCCAGCAGTGAGGGCGGGAGGAACAATGAGCAGTTCTTC.

This chain joins TRBV6-1 and TRBJ2-5; 7 bases align to TRBD1. The CDR3 runs to 16 residues. Germline trimming cut 3 bases from V and 4 bases from J; bases unmatched to any gene: 11. Germline V gene lookup returns CDR1 MNHNS and CDR2 SASEGT. Written as DNA, the CDR3 is TGTGCCAGCAGTGATAGAGGGCCGGGACAGAGAGAGACCCAGTACTTC. This gives the protein CASSDRGPGQRETQYF.

V is TRBV7-9 and J is TRBJ2-4; a weak D match, TRBD1 (5 bases). The CDR3 loop spans 17 amino acids. Trimming left V 5 bases short and J 0 bases short, with 17 bases between. CDR1 is SEHNR and CDR2 is FQNEAQ in the germline V gene (reference sequence). CDR3 DNA: TGTGCCAGCAGCCCTCCCCGACAGTCCGTAGCCAAAAACATTCAGTACTTC. This gives the protein CASSPPRQSVAKNIQYF.

The rearrangement uses TRBV10-3 and TRBJ1-5; D ambiguous. CDR3 size: 14 residues. Germline V gene data show CDR1 as ENHRY and CDR2 as SYGVKD. The V gene lost 6 bases and the J gene lost 1 base, with 10 bases spanning the gap. The CDR3 DNA reads TGTGCCATCAGCGAAGGGAGCAGCAATCAGCCCCAGCATTTT. Protein: CAISEGSSNQPQHF.

V gene TRBV2 combines with J gene TRBJ2-5; TRBD2 agrees at 8 bases. V gave up 2 bases and J gave up 7 bases; unmatched junction bases: 12. The CDR3 runs to 16 residues. CDR1 is SNHLY, CDR2 FYNNEI, per germline. As DNA, the CDR3 is TGTGCCAGCAGTGAAAGGCGAGCGGGCGCGGGGGGGACCCAGTACTTC. This encodes CASSERRAGAGGTQYF.

The chain links TRBV7-2 to TRBJ2-5; 15 nucleotides agree with TRBD2. The germline CDR1 and CDR2 sequences are SGHTA and FQGNSA. The CDR3 covers 16 residues. J lost 4 bases, V lost 5 bases, and 5 bases had no gene match. This CDR3 reads CASSRGLAGGRETQYF. CDR3 coding DNA: TGTGCCAGCAGCCGGGGACTAGCGGGGGGAAGAGAGACCCAGTACTTC.

This clone was observed once. The chain recombines TRBV4-1 with TRBJ2-5, with a weak D call TRBD2 (6 bases). Germline V lookup: CDR1 MGHRA, CDR2 YSYEKL. CDR3 size: 15 residues. The V end was cut by 2 bases, the J end by 5 bases, with 15 bases between. DNA for the CDR3: TGCGCCAGCAGCCAACGACTAGGATTCAGGGAGACCCAGTACTTC. This gives the protein CASSQRLGFRETQYF.

Remarks on this clone: Different DNA sequences within this sample yield the same CDR3. The CDR3 region has the DNA TGCGCCAGCAGCCCCGGACAGGGTAGCTACGAGCAGTACTTC. It yields the protein CASSPGQGSYEQYF. The J gene is TRBJ2-7, the V gene TRBV5-1, with 8 bases lining up with TRBD1. The germline CDR1 and CDR2 sequences are SGHRS and YFSETQ. CDR3 length equals 14 residues. After removal of 4 bases from V and 3 bases from J, the junction contained 6 bases not matched to a gene.

The chain employs TRBV5-1 and TRBJ2-7, with 11 bases matching TRBD2. CDR3 size: 15 residues. The ends lost 4 bases at V and 2 bases at J; junction bases unmatched: 5. Germline-derived CDR1 and CDR2 are SGHRS and YFSETQ. The CDR3 reads CASSAGTSGTYEQYF. DNA of the CDR3: TGCGCCAGCAGCGCCGGGACTAGCGGCACCTACGAGCAGTACTTC.

A remark on this clone: This sample includes further DNA sequences coding for the same CDR3. The genes are TRBV27 and TRBJ2-7; 7 nucleotides align to TRBD1. J gave up 5 bases and V 5 bases, and 9 bases lay outside the gene matches. This CDR3 comprises 14 residues. Germline values: CDR1 MNHEY, CDR2 SMNVEV (reference sequence). Here the CDR3 reads CASSRGDRVNEQYF. Here the CDR3 DNA reads TGTGCCAGCAGTAGGGGAGACAGGGTCAACGAGCAGTACTTC.

The chain employs TRBV18 and TRBJ2-7; TRBD1 agrees at 7 bases. Trimming removed 3 bases from V and 4 bases from J; junction bases left unmatched: 6. The CDR3 covers 14 residues. The V gene's germline CDR1 is KGHSH and CDR2 LQKENI. CDR3 loop: CASSPTGVLYEQYF. The CDR3 nucleotides read TGTGCCAGCTCACCTACAGGGGTCCTATACGAGCAGTACTTC.

This clone occurred a few times. This chain joins TRBV5-5 and TRBJ2-2; perhaps TRBD1 as D (6 bases). The germline V and J ends were trimmed by 2 bases and 1 base, with 15 bases remaining between them. Per germline, CDR1 SGHKS and CDR2 YYEKEE (reference sequence). There are 17 residues in the CDR3. The DNA of the CDR3 is TGTGCCAGCAGCTTTTTGACAGGAGTATTGAACACCGGGGAGCTGTTTTTT. Its translation is CASSFLTGVLNTGELFF.

For the CDR3, the DNA is TGCAGCGTTTGGACAGGTTCCCTGGACACTGAAGCTTTCTTT. It is translated as CSVWTGSLDTEAFF. The chain couples TRBV29-1 to TRBJ1-1; 7 nucleotides line up with TRBD1. CDR3 size: 14 residues. Losses at the gene ends were 5 bases for V and 3 bases for J; bases not matched to a gene: 9. CDR1 is SQVTM and CDR2 is ANQGSEA in the germline V gene.

This chain uses TRBV5-1 with TRBJ2-7; TRBD1 aligns across 9 bases. The V segment lost 4 bases and the J segment 5 bases; nucleotides outside the gene matches: 7. The V gene's germline CDR1 is SGHRS and CDR2 YFSETQ. The CDR3 spans 14 residues. CDR3: CASSLRQGGHEQYF. In DNA form, the CDR3 reads TGCGCCAGCAGCCTTCGACAGGGGGGCCACGAGCAGTACTTC.

As for this clone: The same CDR3 can be traced to other DNA sequences in this sample. CDR3 amino acids: CASSDLGGVDSYEQYF. The CDR3 coding sequence is TGCGCCAGCAGTGACTTGGGCGGGGTCGACTCCTACGAGCAGTACTTC. This chain joins TRBV10-2 and TRBJ2-7; D is possibly TRBD2 (6 bases). The CDR3 is 16 amino acids. CDR1 is WSHSY, CDR2 SAAADI, per germline. The ends were cut back, 3 bases at V and 0 bases at J, with 15 bases in the middle.

This chain uses TRBV7-7 with TRBJ2-1, with 13 bases aligning to TRBD2. V dropped 5 bases and J dropped 9; count of bases not matched to a gene: 4. Looked up from germline, CDR1 is SSHAT and CDR2 is FNYEAQ (reference sequence). The CDR3 runs 14 residues. DNA of the CDR3: TGTGCCAGCAGCCCGACTAGCGGGGGGAGTGAGCAGTTCTTC. It is translated as CASSPTSGGSEQFF.

This sequence joins TRBV28 and TRBJ2-7, with TRBD2 matching over 7 bases. Germline V gives CDR1 MDHEN, CDR2 SYDVKM. The CDR3 covers 15 residues. V trimming: 3 bases; J trimming: 1 base; junction bases outside the gene matches: 6. CDR3 DNA: TGTGCCAGCAGTTTTCGGGGACTACTATCCTACGAGCAGTACTTC. This gives the protein CASSFRGLLSYEQYF.

The chain uses TRBV5-1 and TRBJ2-5; D is possibly TRBD2 (6 bases). The V gene lost 3 bases and the J gene lost 4 bases, with 10 bases spanning the gap. CDR3 length: 13 residues. Per the germline V gene, CDR1 is SGHRS and CDR2 is YFSETQ. CDR3 sequence (DNA): TGCGCCAGCAGCTACGGGGGAGCAGAGACCCAGTACTTC. The encoded protein is CASSYGGAETQYF.

This sequence joins TRBV7-9 and TRBJ1-3; the match to TRBD1 covers 8 bases. The CDR3 runs to 17 residues. The V gene's germline CDR1 is SEHNR and CDR2 FQNEAQ (reference sequence). V lost 7 bases to trimming and J lost 0 bases; unmatched junction nucleotides: 11. CDR3 protein: CASTGTGSIHSGNTIYF. The CDR3 bases are TGTGCCAGCACCGGGACAGGCTCGATCCACTCTGGAAACACCATATATTTT.

This clone was counted a few times. This chain uses TRBV13 with TRBJ1-1, with TRBD1 matching 8 bases. Per the germline V gene, CDR1 is PRHDT and CDR2 is FYEKMQ (reference sequence). Unmatched junction bases numbered 13, after V lost 4 bases and J lost 6 bases. There are 16 residues in the CDR3. The CDR3 nucleotides are TGTGCCAGCAGCTGGACACCCAGGGGGCTGGACGCTGAAGCTTTCTTT. This codes for CASSWTPRGLDAEAFF.

The rearrangement joins TRBV7-9 to TRBJ1-2; D might be TRBD1 (6 bases). The CDR3 length is 15 residues. The V end was cut by 1 base, the J end by 5 bases, with 14 bases between. CDR1 SEHNR and CDR2 FQNEAQ come from the germline V gene (reference sequence). Here the CDR3 DNA reads TGTGCCAGCAGCTTAGAGATCGGGGGGCAATATGGCTACACCTTC. It translates to CASSLEIGGQYGYTF.